The 18 T cell receptor beta chains reported below all come from one sample, sequenced in a study of metastatic and nonmetastatic thyroid tumors. With MiXCR, TCRdb called clones anew from the PCR reads. Of tens of thousands of clones in the sample, approximately 12% were seen once. No patient had received any treatment before thyroid surgery. The material sequenced was tumor tissue. All receptors come from a female donor with papillary thyroid cancer or a benign thyroid nodule (not recorded which). Some clones in this sample may be carry-over from other donors' samples.

This clone was observed many times. This rearrangement joins TRBV5-1 to TRBJ1-1; D is perhaps TRBD1 (5 bases). Trimming removed 2 bases at V and 5 bases at J, with 13 bases between. CDR3 length: 14 amino acids. The V gene's germline CDR1 is SGHRS and CDR2 YFSETQ. The CDR3 loop is CASSLGARLTEAFF. The CDR3 DNA follows: TGCGCCAGCAGCTTAGGGGCGAGATTGACTGAAGCTTTCTTT.

There are many counts of this clone. The gene calls are TRBV2 and TRBJ2-7, with 8 bases that match TRBD1. The CDR3 covers 14 residues. Per the germline V gene, CDR1 is SNHLY and CDR2 is FYNNEI. The trim removed 6 bases at V and 5 bases at J, leaving 9 bases unmatched. The CDR3 DNA reads TGTGCCAGCAGAATGGCGGGACAGGACCACGAGCAGTACTTC. This codes for CASRMAGQDHEQYF.

This clone has at least ten counts. The rearrangement links TRBV20-1 to TRBJ2-5; 7 bases agree with TRBD2. V lost 6 bases to trimming and J lost 5 bases; unmatched junction nucleotides: 6. Germline V gene sequence: CDR1 DFQATT, CDR2 SNEGSKA (reference sequence). This CDR3 has 12 amino acids. The CDR3 loop reads CSASKGGETQYF. The CDR3 DNA reads as TGCAGTGCCAGCAAGGGAGGGGAGACCCAGTACTTC.

As to this clone: Just one base apart from a much larger clone, this may be a read error. The gene calls are TRBV7-7 and TRBJ1-2; no definite D call. Germline CDR1 and CDR2: SSHAT and FNYEAQ (reference sequence). There are 14 residues in the CDR3. The DNA for the CDR3 is TGTGCTAGCAGCCAAGATCGGCAGGCCTATGGCTACACCTTC. Amino acid sequence: CASSQDRQAYGYTF.

This clone was observed many times. The rearrangement links TRBV12-3 or TRBV12-4 to TRBJ2-7; 8 nucleotides match TRBD1. This CDR3 is 15 amino acids long. V shed 7 bases and J 6 bases; nucleotides not matched to a gene: 14. The CDR3 region is CASTLEGGQGSEQYF. CDR3 nucleotides: TGTGCCAGCACCCTCGAGGGTGGACAGGGTAGCGAGCAGTACTTC.

In this sample, this clone turned up many times. The V and J genes are TRBV29-1 and TRBJ2-7; TRBD1 aligns across 9 bases. The CDR3 spans 14 residues. Germline V lookup: CDR1 SQVTM, CDR2 ANQGSEA. Trimming cost V 7 bases and J 0 bases; bases outside gene matches: 7. The CDR3: CSARDRVGSYEQYF. The CDR3 nucleotides are TGCAGCGCCCGGGACAGGGTGGGCTCCTACGAGCAGTACTTC.

This clone was counted many times. A junction boundary mismatches the germline segment, possibly from a read error. V is TRBV20-1 and J is TRBJ2-3; 7 bases align to TRBD2. The germline V gene has CDR1 DFQATT and CDR2 SNEGSKA (reference sequence). This CDR3 comprises 13 residues. The DNA of the CDR3 is TGCGGTGCTAAACGGGAGGCGGCAGATACGCAGTATTTT. Amino acid sequence: CGAKREAADTQYF.

Concerning this clone: A read error may explain this, as a much larger clone is one base away. The chain has TRBV6-1 and TRBJ1-4; D is unresolved. V lost 1 base to trimming and J lost 5 bases, with 8 bases between them. Germline V gene sequence: CDR1 MNHNS, CDR2 SASEGT. The CDR3 has 14 amino acids. The CDR3 region is CASSEGHGNEKLFF. In DNA form, the CDR3 reads TGTGCCAGCAGTGAAGGCCATGGGAATGAAAAACTGTTTTTT.

This clone was seen repeatedly, ten times or more. The chain links TRBV10-3 to TRBJ1-1, with unresolved D. Germline values: CDR1 ENHRY, CDR2 SYGVKD. The CDR3 runs to 12 residues. Deletions cut 4 bases from V and 3 bases from J, with 6 bases between. This chain's CDR3 is CAISGQDTEAFF. The DNA of the CDR3 is TGTGCCATCAGTGGGCAGGACACTGAAGCTTTCTTT.

This clone was seen ten or more times. The chain combines TRBV2 with TRBJ2-2; a possible D gene is TRBD1 (7 bases). Germline V gene sequence: CDR1 SNHLY, CDR2 FYNNEI. Trimming stripped 4 bases from V and 5 bases from J, with 14 bases between. The CDR3 runs to 15 residues. The chain's CDR3 is CASSVSGRGTGELFF. In DNA form, the CDR3 reads TGTGCCAGCAGTGTTAGCGGCAGGGGGACCGGGGAGCTGTTTTTT.

This clone was observed many times. A much larger clone differs from this one at a single base, so this may be a read error. Other DNA sequences of this sample code for an identical CDR3. The chain combines TRBV2 with TRBJ1-2, with D possibly being TRBD1 (5 bases). The CDR3 is 12 amino acids. Germline values: CDR1 SNHLY, CDR2 FYNNEI. The DNA for the CDR3 is TGCGCCAGCAGTGCAGGGAACTATGGCTACACCTTC. Its protein product is CASSAGNYGYTF.

The table lists this clone with many counts. The V and J genes are TRBV15 and TRBJ1-3; no clear D gene. CDR3 length equals 14 residues. CDR1 and CDR2 from the germline V gene are LNHNV and YYDKDF (reference sequence). The ends were cut back, 5 bases at V and 2 bases at J, with 10 bases in the middle. The CDR3 DNA reads TGTGCCACCAGCGTCCAGAGGGCTGGAAACACCATATATTTT. The encoded protein is CATSVQRAGNTIYF. The full variable domain, with the rest looked up from reference TRBV15 and TRBJ1-3, is DAMVIQNPRYQVTQFGKPVTLSCSQTLNHNVMYWYQQKSSQAPKLLFHYYDKDFNNEADTPDNFQSRRPNTSFCFLDIRSPGLGDTAMYLCATSVQRAGNTIYFGEGSWLTVV.

In its sample, this clone was seen many times. CDR3 coding DNA: TGTGCCATCAGTGAGTCATTTGGCATTCACACAGATACGCAGTATTTT. Protein product: CAISESFGIHTDTQYF. J is TRBJ2-3 and V is TRBV10-3; D is unclear. Germline CDR1 is ENHRY and CDR2 is SYGVKD. This CDR3 is built from 16 residues. V lost 0 bases and J lost 2, with 12 bases in between.

This clone was found many times. The J gene is TRBJ2-1, the V gene TRBV6-5; 8 positions match TRBD1. The V and J ends lost 2 bases and 7 bases, in that order; junction bases with no gene match: 7. From germline, CDR1 is MNHEY and CDR2 SVGAGI. This CDR3 has 15 amino acids. CDR3 sequence: CASSYPTRTGNEQFF. The CDR3 nucleotides read TGTGCCAGCAGTTACCCGACAAGGACAGGGAATGAGCAGTTCTTC.

Worth noting for this clone: A junction boundary mismatches the germline segment, possibly from a read error. This rearrangement joins TRBV4-1 to TRBJ2-1; D remains ambiguous. CDR1 and CDR2 from the germline V gene are MGHRA and YSYEKL. The CDR3 totals 15 residues. CDR3 loop: CASSQDPRADNDQFF. The CDR3 coding sequence is TGCGCCAGCAGCCAAGATCCTCGGGCTGACAATGATCAGTTCTTC.

Many counts were recorded for this clone. The rearrangement uses TRBV6-5 and TRBJ2-1; 14 nucleotides agree with TRBD2. Germline V gives CDR1 MNHEY, CDR2 SVGAGI. The V segment lost 2 bases and the J segment 12 bases; nucleotides outside the gene matches: 15. The CDR3 extends over 18 amino acids. The CDR3: CASSYGGLAGVRPFGQFF. As DNA, the CDR3 is TGTGCCAGCAGTTACGGGGGACTAGCGGGAGTAAGACCGTTCGGGCAGTTCTTC.

CDR3 loop: CATSKQGMDTEAFF. The DNA of the CDR3 is TGTGCCACCAGCAAACAGGGTATGGACACTGAAGCTTTCTTT. The chain combines TRBV15 with TRBJ1-1, with D possibly being TRBD1 (6 bases). The V end lost 4 bases, the J end lost 3 bases, and 12 bases lay between the germline ends. Germline CDR1 and CDR2: LNHNV and YYDKDF (reference sequence). The CDR3 has 14 amino acids. Full variable domain (outside the CDR3, taken from reference TRBV15 and TRBJ1-1): DAMVIQNPRYQVTQFGKPVTLSCSQTLNHNVMYWYQQKSSQAPKLLFHYYDKDFNNEADTPDNFQSRRPNTSFCFLDIRSPGLGDTAMYLCATSKQGMDTEAFFGQGTRLTVV.

Turning to this clone: Possible read error: a much larger clone is one base away. The chain couples TRBV28 to TRBJ1-3; unclear D gene. This CDR3 has 14 residues. The ends were cut back, 8 bases at V and 0 bases at J, with 11 bases in the middle. Germline V gene data show CDR1 as MDHEN and CDR2 as SYDVKM. The CDR3 DNA follows: TGTGCCAGCGGTAACATGCCCTCTGGAAACACCATATATTTT. This translates into CASGNMPSGNTIYF. Using reference TRBV28 and TRBJ1-3 for the parts outside the CDR3, the full variable domain is DVKVTQSSRYLVKRTGEKVFLECVQDMDHENMFWYRQDPGLGLRLIYFSYDVKMKEKGDIPEGYSVSREKKERFSLILESASTNQTSMYLCASGNMPSGNTIYFGEGSWLTVV.